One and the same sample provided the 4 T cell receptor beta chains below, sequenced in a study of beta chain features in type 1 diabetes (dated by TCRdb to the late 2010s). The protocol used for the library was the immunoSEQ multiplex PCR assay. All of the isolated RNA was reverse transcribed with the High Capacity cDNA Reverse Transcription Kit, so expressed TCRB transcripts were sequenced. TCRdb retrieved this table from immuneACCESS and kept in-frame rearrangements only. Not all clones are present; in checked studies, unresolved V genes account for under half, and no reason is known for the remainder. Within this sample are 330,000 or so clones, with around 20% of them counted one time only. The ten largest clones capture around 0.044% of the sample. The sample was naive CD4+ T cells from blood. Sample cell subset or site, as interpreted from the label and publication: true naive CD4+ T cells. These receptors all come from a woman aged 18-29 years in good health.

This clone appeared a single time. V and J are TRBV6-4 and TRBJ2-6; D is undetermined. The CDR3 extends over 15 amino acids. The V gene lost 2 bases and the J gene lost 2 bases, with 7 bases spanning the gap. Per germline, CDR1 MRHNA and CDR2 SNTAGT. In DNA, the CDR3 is TGTGCCAGCAGTGACAAAACAGCTGGGGCCAACGTCCTGACTTTC. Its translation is CASSDKTAGANVLTF.

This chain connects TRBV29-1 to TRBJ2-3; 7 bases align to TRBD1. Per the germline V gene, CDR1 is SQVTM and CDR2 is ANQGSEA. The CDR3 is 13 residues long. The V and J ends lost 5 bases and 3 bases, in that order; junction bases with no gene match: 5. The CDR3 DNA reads TGCAGCGTTAAGGGACAGAGTACAGATACGCAGTATTTT. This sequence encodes CSVKGQSTDTQYF.

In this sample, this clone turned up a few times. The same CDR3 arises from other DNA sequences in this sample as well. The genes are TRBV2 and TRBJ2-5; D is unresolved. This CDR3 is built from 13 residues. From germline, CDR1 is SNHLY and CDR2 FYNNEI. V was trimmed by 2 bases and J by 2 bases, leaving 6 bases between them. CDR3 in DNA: TGTGCCAGCAGTGAATCGGTTCAAGAGACCCAGTACTTC. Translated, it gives CASSESVQETQYF.

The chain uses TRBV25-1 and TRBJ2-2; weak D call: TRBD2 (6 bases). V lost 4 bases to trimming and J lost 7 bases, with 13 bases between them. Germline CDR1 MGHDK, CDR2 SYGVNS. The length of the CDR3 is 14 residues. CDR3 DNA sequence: TGTGCCAGCAGTGTCCCCGGGGGTATCGGGGAGCTGTTTTTT. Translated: CASSVPGGIGELFF.